This T cell receptor beta chain was obtained from a study of beta chain features in type 1 diabetes. The study's findings and limits: There was a moderate but significant shortening of TCRB CDR3s in all four CD4+ subsets of Type 1 diabetes patients. A potential PCR bias toward shorter templates would be equal in patient and control samples.

All of the isolated RNA was reverse transcribed, so expressed TCRB transcripts were sequenced. Method: immunoSEQ multiplex PCR; TCRdb's copy keeps in-frame clones and lacks some. This sample has roughly 140,000 clones; 9% to 12% occur once, and the top ten carry around 0.48%. Looked up from germline, CDR1 is MDHEN and CDR2 is SYDVKM. Trimming removed 6 bases at V and 2 bases at J, with 13 bases between. The CDR3 length is 15 residues. In the case of this clone: What it binds is unknown.

The chain combines TRBV28 with TRBJ2-2, with D uncertain. The sample was central memory CD4+ T cells from blood. The source is a man younger than 40 with type 1 diabetes. The CDR3 sequence: CASSLSTENTGELFF. CDR3 coding DNA: TGTGCCAGCAGCCTTTCAACAGAAAACACCGGGGAGCTGTTTTTT.